These 31 T cell receptor beta chains originate from one sample sequenced in a study of shared clonotypes between healthy human individuals. Profiling relied on immunoSEQ multiplex PCR, and the TCRdb table lists in-frame clones only, not all of them. Here the sample spans about 2.4 million clones, roughly nine tenths being singletons. Sequenced sample: naive CD4+ T cells sorted from blood. Subset noted: CD45RA+ positively selected. These receptors were collected from a man younger than 30 in good health.

The V gene is TRBV6-5, the J gene TRBJ1-2; D uncertain. Germline CDR1 is MNHEY and CDR2 is SVGAGI. The CDR3 totals 11 residues. V was clipped by 6 bases and J by 5 bases, with 7 bases between them. CDR3 region: CASRQHYGYTF. In nucleotides, the CDR3 is TGTGCCAGCAGGCAGCATTATGGCTACACCTTC.

The J gene is TRBJ2-3, the V gene TRBV9; the D is unclear. V was pared by 5 bases and J by 5 bases, with 6 bases between. Per the germline V gene, CDR1 is SGDLS and CDR2 is YYNGEE. CDR3 size: 11 residues. The CDR3 DNA reads TGTGCCAGCAGTAGGGTAGATACGCAGTATTTT. As protein: CASSRVDTQYF.

The chain carries TRBV30 and TRBJ1-2, with D unresolved. CDR1 GTSNPN and CDR2 SVGIG come from the germline V gene (reference sequence). CDR3 length equals 13 residues. Between the trimmed V and J ends, which lost 4 bases and 7 bases, there was a span of 16 bases. The CDR3 coding sequence is TGTGCCTGGATACCCGGACTGTCGGGTGGCTACACCTTC. Translation: CAWIPGLSGGYTF.

The genes are TRBV9 and TRBJ1-2; D unresolved. Looked up from germline, CDR1 is SGDLS and CDR2 is YYNGEE. The V gene lost 0 bases and the J gene lost 4 bases, with 7 bases spanning the gap. The CDR3 spans 13 residues. CDR3 sequence: CASSVGLGYGYTF. DNA of the CDR3: TGTGCCAGCAGCGTAGGACTTGGCTATGGCTACACCTTC.

The chain recombines TRBV5-1 with TRBJ1-4, with a weak D call TRBD1 (6 bases). The CDR3 is 15 residues long. The ends were cut back, 4 bases at V and 0 bases at J, with 10 bases in the middle. Germline CDR1 reads SGHRS; CDR2 reads YFSETQ. CDR3 loop: CASSTQGSTNEKLFF. The CDR3 bases are TGCGCCAGCAGCACGCAGGGGTCAACTAATGAAAAACTGTTTTTT.

The chain recombines TRBV28 with TRBJ2-7; TRBD2 might be the D (5 bases). The germline CDR1 and CDR2 sequences are MDHEN and SYDVKM. The V end lost 7 bases, the J end lost 7 bases, and 17 bases lay between the germline ends. CDR3 length: 13 residues. The CDR3 DNA is TGTGCCAGCACCCTGAGCGGAACGGGAGAGCAGTACTTC. It specifies CASTLSGTGEQYF. The variable domain in full, completed from reference TRBV28 and TRBJ2-7, reads DVKVTQSSRYLVKRTGEKVFLECVQDMDHENMFWYRQDPGLGLRLIYFSYDVKMKEKGDIPEGYSVSREKKERFSLILESASTNQTSMYLCASTLSGTGEQYFGPGTRLTVT.

This clone was recorded only once. V gene TRBV4-1 combines with J gene TRBJ1-1; D remains unclear. The CDR3 is 14 residues long. Per the germline V gene, CDR1 is MGHRA and CDR2 is YSYEKL. V dropped 0 bases and J dropped 1 base, with 6 bases sitting between them. This chain's CDR3 is CASSQDKGNTEAFF. In nucleotides, the CDR3 is TGCGCCAGCAGCCAAGACAAGGGGAACACTGAAGCTTTCTTT.

The chain recombines TRBV4-3 with TRBJ2-1; TRBD2 agrees at 7 bases. The V gene end was trimmed by 1 base and the J gene end by 7 bases; junction bases not matched to a gene: 10. CDR3 length: 16 amino acids. Germline V gene lookup returns CDR1 LGHNA and CDR2 YSLEER. The CDR3 is CASSQGASGENNEQFF. The CDR3 DNA is TGCGCCAGCAGCCAAGGGGCCAGCGGGGAGAATAATGAGCAGTTCTTC.

CDR3 DNA: TGTGCCAGCAGCTTAGCGGGAGGCCCAAGGCGGTTCTTC. Its protein is CASSLAGGPRRFF. The gene calls are TRBV11-2 and TRBJ2-1; 7 bases map to TRBD2. The germline CDR1 and CDR2 sequences are SGHAT and FQNNGV. CDR3 size: 13 residues. V lost 1 base, J lost 15 bases, and 9 bases stayed unmatched.

This chain connects TRBV6-1 to TRBJ1-4; the D is unclear. Germline V lookup: CDR1 MNHNS, CDR2 SASEGT. CDR3 length: 15 amino acids. Trimming cost V 1 base and J 10 bases, with 16 bases left between them. CDR3 sequence: CASSEVWGTLSKLFF. Written as DNA, the CDR3 is TGTGCCAGCAGTGAAGTATGGGGAACCCTCTCAAAACTGTTTTTT.

The V and J genes are TRBV9 and TRBJ2-7; tentative D call: TRBD2 (6 bases). Trimming shortened V by 3 bases and J by 6 bases, and 10 bases separated the two germline ends. From germline, CDR1 is SGDLS and CDR2 YYNGEE. CDR3 length: 12 amino acids. The CDR3 sequence is CASSAGGLEQYF. CDR3 DNA sequence: TGTGCCAGCAGCGCCGGGGGACTCGAGCAGTACTTC. The variable domain in full, completed from reference TRBV9 and TRBJ2-7, reads DSGVTQTPKHLITATGQRVTLRCSPRSGDLSVYWYQQSLDQGLQFLIQYYNGEERAKGNILERFSAQQFPDLHSELNLSSLELGDSALYFCASSAGGLEQYFGPGTRLTVT.

A single count supports this clone. Other DNA sequences in this sample translate to the same CDR3. This CDR3 is CASSYARQNYGYTF. The CDR3 DNA sequence: TGTGCCAGCAGTTACGCCCGACAGAACTATGGCTACACCTTC. The chain has TRBV6-5 and TRBJ1-2, with D possibly matching TRBD1 (5 bases). V gave up 2 bases and J gave up 2 bases, with 9 bases separating them. The CDR3 runs to 14 residues. Germline V CDR1 and CDR2: MNHEY, SVGAGI.

The chain couples TRBV18 to TRBJ2-7; 7 positions match TRBD1. The CDR3 covers 14 residues. Losses at the gene ends were 3 bases for V and 2 bases for J; bases not matched to a gene: 4. Germline V gene data show CDR1 as KGHSH and CDR2 as LQKENI. The CDR3 DNA is TGTGCCAGCTCACCGAAGCAGGGGGCCTACGAGCAGTACTTC. Its translation is CASSPKQGAYEQYF. The entire variable domain, with the rest obtained from reference TRBV18 and TRBJ2-7, is as follows: NAGVMQNPRHLVRRRGQEARLRCSPMKGHSHVYWYRQLPEEGLKFMVYLQKENIIDESGMPKERFSAEFPKEGPSILRIQQVVRGDSAAYFCASSPKQGAYEQYFGPGTRLTVT.

This sequence joins TRBV28 and TRBJ1-1; TRBD1 aligns across 9 bases. Germline CDR1 MDHEN, CDR2 SYDVKM. Trimming at V came to 7 bases and at J to 6 bases, leaving 9 bases not matched to a gene. The CDR3 totals 14 residues. The CDR3 spells CASTNGQGTAEAFF. The CDR3 bases are TGTGCCAGCACCAACGGACAGGGGACCGCTGAAGCTTTCTTT.

This clone was seen once. The chain carries TRBV11-2 and TRBJ2-7; D is ambiguous. The germline V gene has CDR1 SGHAT and CDR2 FQNNGV. The CDR3 consists of 12 residues. The V gene lost 9 bases and the J gene lost 3 bases, with 12 bases spanning the gap. CDR3 bases: TGTGCCAGTGCCCTTAGGGACTACGAGCAGTACTTC. Amino acids: CASALRDYEQYF.

This chain joins TRBV2 and TRBJ2-2; D is unclear. CDR3 size: 13 residues. CDR1 and CDR2 (germline): SNHLY, FYNNEI. Trimming left V 6 bases short and J 6 bases short, with 11 bases between. The CDR3 protein is CASRGYTPGELFF. CDR3 coding DNA: TGTGCCAGCAGGGGATATACTCCCGGGGAGCTGTTTTTT.

CDR3: CASSQDRGSGSFSYEQYF. In DNA form, the CDR3 reads TGCGCCAGCAGCCAAGATAGGGGTAGCGGGAGCTTTTCCTACGAGCAGTACTTC. The J gene is TRBJ2-7, the V gene TRBV4-3; 9 positions match TRBD2. The CDR3 contains 18 residues. The germline V gene has CDR1 LGHNA and CDR2 YSLEER. V shed 0 bases, J shed 1 base, and the junction held 10 bases outside the gene matches.

The rearrangement uses TRBV5-5 and TRBJ2-7, with D perhaps matching TRBD2 (6 bases). This CDR3 is built from 17 residues. The V gene's germline CDR1 is SGHKS and CDR2 YYEKEE (reference sequence). Trimming took 1 base from V and 3 from J, leaving 20 bases between them. This CDR3 is CASSLRETGTYIYEQYF. The CDR3 DNA sequence: TGTGCCAGCAGCTTGCGGGAAACCGGGACTTATATCTACGAGCAGTACTTC.

V usage is TRBV6-1 and J usage is TRBJ1-1; TRBD1 is a possible D gene (6 bases). This CDR3 is 18 amino acids long. The germline CDR1 and CDR2 sequences are MNHNS and SASEGT. Trimming took 0 bases from V and 8 from J, leaving 25 bases between them. This CDR3 reads CASSEAAWLGTTEPEAFF. CDR3 DNA: TGTGCCAGCAGTGAAGCTGCCTGGTTAGGGACAACAGAACCCGAAGCTTTCTTT.

The chain couples TRBV18 to TRBJ1-1, with D hard to call. CDR1 and CDR2 from the germline V gene are KGHSH and LQKENI. This CDR3 is built from 13 residues. Deletions cut 3 bases from V and 4 bases from J, with 9 bases between. The CDR3 sequence is CASSPLFGTEAFF. The CDR3 DNA follows: TGTGCCAGCTCACCCCTCTTCGGCACTGAAGCTTTCTTT.

V and J are TRBV7-2 and TRBJ2-3; 9 positions agree with TRBD1. After removal of 4 bases from V and 2 bases from J, the junction contained 7 bases not matched to a gene. Per germline, CDR1 SGHTA and CDR2 FQGNSA. The CDR3 contains 16 residues. CDR3 sequence reads: CASSWEDRGYTDTQYF. In DNA, the CDR3 is TGTGCCAGCAGCTGGGAGGACAGGGGTTACACAGATACGCAGTATTTT. Combining the CDR3 with reference TRBV7-2 and TRBJ2-3 gives the whole variable domain GAGVSQSPSNKVTEKGKDVELRCDPISGHTALYWYRQSLGQGLEFLIYFQGNSAPDKSGLPSDRFSAERTGGSVSTLTIQRTQQEDSAVYLCASSWEDRGYTDTQYFGPGTRLTVL.

This clone was seen a single time. The chain carries TRBV27 and TRBJ1-6; no clear D gene. The CDR3 extends over 15 amino acids. Trimming left V 6 bases short and J 4 bases short, with 13 bases between. Germline V gene sequence: CDR1 MNHEY, CDR2 SMNVEV (reference sequence). The CDR3 bases are TGTGCCAGCAGGCGCACCGGGCCTTATAATTCACCCCTCCACTTT. Translating it yields CASRRTGPYNSPLHF.

The chain has TRBV4-3 and TRBJ1-6; D not resolved. This CDR3 is built from 15 residues. Germline V CDR1 and CDR2: LGHNA, YSLEER. V lost 0 bases and J lost 2, with 5 bases in between. The DNA for the CDR3 is TGCGCCAGCAGCCAAGATCTGGCCTATAATTCACCCCTCCACTTT. Protein product: CASSQDLAYNSPLHF.

The chain links TRBV10-3 to TRBJ2-2; 14 positions agree with TRBD2. The CDR3 contains 19 residues. Per germline, CDR1 ENHRY and CDR2 SYGVKD. With V trimmed by 6 bases and J by 5 bases, 14 bases remained unmatched. CDR3 residues: CAIRRSLGLAGAGTGELFF. For the CDR3, the DNA is TGTGCCATCAGGAGGTCCTTGGGACTAGCGGGAGCAGGGACCGGGGAGCTGTTTTTT.

The V gene is TRBV6-1, the J gene TRBJ1-6, with 7 bases aligning to TRBD1. This CDR3 spans 14 amino acids. The junction had 6 bases not matched to a gene; V was cut back by 7 bases and J by 6 bases. Germline CDR1 is MNHNS and CDR2 is SASEGT. CDR3 nucleotides: TGTGCCAGCATTCTGGGACAGACTAATTCACCCCTCCACTTT. Translated, it gives CASILGQTNSPLHF.

This clone was recorded a few times. The same CDR3 also results from other DNA sequences found in this sample. V is TRBV6-1 and J is TRBJ1-5; no firm D call. Germline CDR1 and CDR2: MNHNS and SASEGT. Trimming left V 0 bases short and J 2 bases short, with 2 bases between. This CDR3 has 13 amino acids. In DNA, the CDR3 is TGTGCCAGCAGTGAAGCCCGCAATCAGCCCCAGCATTTT. This codes for CASSEARNQPQHF.

V and J are TRBV6-6 and TRBJ2-1, with 8 bases matching TRBD2. The trim removed 2 bases at V and 9 bases at J, leaving 12 bases unmatched. This CDR3 has 16 amino acids. From germline, CDR1 is MNHNY and CDR2 SVGAGI (reference sequence). The CDR3 nucleotides read TGTGCCAGCAGTTACCCTGGGGTAGCGGGAAGCGGTGAGCAGTTCTTC. Its protein is CASSYPGVAGSGEQFF.

V is TRBV18 and J is TRBJ1-1, with D perhaps TRBD1 (5 bases). This CDR3 has 14 amino acids. Germline loops: CDR1 KGHSH, CDR2 LQKENI. V shed 6 bases and J shed 3 bases, with 14 bases lying between them. This chain's CDR3 is CASSQSPGDTEAFF. The CDR3 DNA follows: TGTGCCAGCTCCCAGTCGCCGGGGGACACTGAAGCTTTCTTT.

Concerning this clone itself: The same CDR3 can be traced to other DNA sequences in this sample. The chain links TRBV10-3 to TRBJ2-5; D might be TRBD1 or TRBD2, each matching 6 bases. The germline V gene has CDR1 ENHRY and CDR2 SYGVKD. The ends were cut back, 3 bases at V and 2 bases at J, with 10 bases in the middle. The CDR3 has 14 amino acids. In DNA form, the CDR3 reads TGTGCCATCAGTGAATTAGGGGGGCAAGAGACCCAGTACTTC. This codes for CAISELGGQETQYF.

The rearrangement links TRBV30 to TRBJ1-1; D possibly corresponds to TRBD1 (5 bases). Germline CDR1 is GTSNPN and CDR2 is SVGIG (reference sequence). This CDR3 is built from 13 residues. V was pared by 2 bases and J by 2 bases, with 9 bases between. CDR3 region: CAWSMRGNTEAFF. In DNA, the CDR3 is TGTGCCTGGAGTATGCGGGGCAACACTGAAGCTTTCTTT.

The genes are TRBV11-2 and TRBJ2-3; unclear D gene. This CDR3 is built from 14 residues. In germline, CDR1 is SGHAT, CDR2 FQNNGV. Trimming stripped 1 base from V and 5 bases from J, with 10 bases between. The CDR3 is CASSLGKGGDTQYF. CDR3 nucleotide sequence: TGTGCCAGCAGCTTAGGGAAGGGTGGAGATACGCAGTATTTT.